The 25 T cell receptor beta chains presented below share a single source sample, sequenced in a study of blood T cell repertoires in COVID-19 (dated by TCRdb to about 2020). Receptors were amplified or captured by the immunoSEQ multiplex PCR assay. TCRdb carries this immuneACCESS record with in-frame sequences only. Its versions omit some clonotypes, under half of them owing to an unresolved V gene in the studies checked, with the rest unexplained. This sample lists 150,000 to 200,000 clones; around 87% were detected once. Nearly 2.5% of the sample is taken by the ten largest. The sequencing sample was made of peripheral blood. Receptors were obtained from a man between 35 and 55 years old with active or convalescent COVID-19.

The chain has TRBV2 and TRBJ1-6; 8 bases map to TRBD1. The CDR3 is 14 residues long. V lost 6 bases to trimming and J lost 9 bases; unmatched junction nucleotides: 7. Germline CDR1 SNHLY, CDR2 FYNNEI. CDR3 in amino acids: CASRMGQDISPLHF. The CDR3 DNA reads TGTGCCAGCAGGATGGGACAGGATATTTCACCCCTCCACTTT. Looking up the rest from reference TRBV2 and TRBJ1-6 gives the full variable domain: EPEVTQTPSHQVTQMGQEVILRCVPISNHLYFYWYRQILGQKVEFLVSFYNNEISEKSEIFDDQFSVERPDGSNFTLKIRSTKLEDSAMYFCASRMGQDISPLHFGNGTRLTVT.

This chain links TRBV7-2 with TRBJ1-1; 7 bases match TRBD1. Germline V gene data show CDR1 as SGHTA and CDR2 as FQGNSA. This CDR3 has 18 amino acids. The V segment lost 5 bases and the J segment 0 bases; nucleotides outside the gene matches: 15. CDR3 sequence (DNA): TGTGCCAGCAGCCATTATCCGACAGGGTCGGGAATGAACACTGAAGCTTTCTTT. Its protein product is CASSHYPTGSGMNTEAFF.

V usage is TRBV25-1 and J usage is TRBJ1-1; 7 bases align to TRBD1. CDR1 and CDR2 (germline): MGHDK, SYGVNS. V shed 5 bases and J 1 base; nucleotides not matched to a gene: 1. This CDR3 spans 13 amino acids. This CDR3 is CASSQGGNTEAFF. In DNA form, the CDR3 reads TGTGCCAGCAGTCAGGGGGGGAACACTGAAGCTTTCTTT.

J is TRBJ2-1 and V is TRBV5-5, with D tentatively TRBD2 (6 bases). Per the germline V gene, CDR1 is SGHKS and CDR2 is YYEKEE (reference sequence). The V end lost 2 bases, the J end lost 0 bases, and 15 bases lay between the germline ends. This CDR3 contains 17 residues. In nucleotides, the CDR3 is TGTGCCAGCAGCTTACCAGGGACGGGGGTCTCCTACAATGAGCAGTTCTTC. Translated: CASSLPGTGVSYNEQFF.

The V gene is TRBV30, the J gene TRBJ1-1; D unresolved. The CDR3 is 13 amino acids. Trimming took off 3 bases at V and 0 bases at J, with 8 bases between the two ends. CDR1 is GTSNPN and CDR2 is SVGIG in the germline V gene (reference sequence). CDR3 region: CAWRVSVNTEAFF. The CDR3 DNA is TGTGCCTGGAGGGTTTCGGTGAACACTGAAGCTTTCTTT.

As for this clone: The same CDR3 is also encoded by other DNA sequences in this sample. The chain has TRBV5-1 and TRBJ1-4; maybe TRBD1 (6 bases). Trimming took off 4 bases at V and 0 bases at J, with 7 bases between the two ends. CDR3 length: 14 residues. Germline CDR1 SGHRS, CDR2 YFSETQ. CDR3 protein: CASSPGATNEKLFF. In DNA form, the CDR3 reads TGCGCCAGCAGCCCAGGGGCAACTAATGAAAAACTGTTTTTT.

J is TRBJ2-7 and V is TRBV9; TRBD1 agrees at 8 bases. V lost 0 bases, J lost 1 base, and 6 bases stayed unmatched. CDR1 is SGDLS and CDR2 is YYNGEE in the germline V gene. This CDR3 contains 16 residues. In DNA form, the CDR3 reads TGTGCCAGCAGCGTAGGGGGGACAGGAATTTCCTACGAGCAGTACTTC. The encoded protein is CASSVGGTGISYEQYF. Complete variable domain (other parts from reference TRBV9 and TRBJ2-7): DSGVTQTPKHLITATGQRVTLRCSPRSGDLSVYWYQQSLDQGLQFLIQYYNGEERAKGNILERFSAQQFPDLHSELNLSSLELGDSALYFCASSVGGTGISYEQYFGPGTRLTVT.

This clone has a handful of counts. V gene TRBV2 combines with J gene TRBJ1-5; a weak D match, TRBD1 (5 bases). The CDR3 loop spans 14 amino acids. The V gene lost 3 bases and the J gene lost 4 bases, with 10 bases spanning the gap. The V gene's germline CDR1 is SNHLY and CDR2 FYNNEI. CDR3 sequence: CASSDFGGNQPQHF. CDR3 sequence (DNA): TGTGCCAGCAGTGATTTCGGGGGGAATCAGCCCCAGCATTTT. The variable domain in full, with the rest retrieved from reference TRBV2 and TRBJ1-5, is EPEVTQTPSHQVTQMGQEVILRCVPISNHLYFYWYRQILGQKVEFLVSFYNNEISEKSEIFDDQFSVERPDGSNFTLKIRSTKLEDSAMYFCASSDFGGNQPQHFGDGTRLSIL.

This chain links TRBV19 with TRBJ2-2; TRBD2 agrees at 9 bases. Germline V gene lookup returns CDR1 LNHDA and CDR2 SQIVND (reference sequence). The CDR3 has 15 amino acids. Trimming cost V 3 bases and J 2 bases; bases outside gene matches: 1. This CDR3 reads CASSISGGNTGELFF. The CDR3 DNA follows: TGTGCCAGTAGTATTAGCGGGGGAAACACCGGGGAGCTGTTTTTT.

This sequence joins TRBV11-1 and TRBJ2-2; maybe TRBD1 (5 bases). The length of the CDR3 is 14 residues. CDR1 and CDR2 (germline): SGHAT, FQDESV (reference sequence). The germline V and J ends were trimmed by 4 bases and 6 bases, with 12 bases remaining between them. The CDR3 DNA reads TGTGCCAGCAGCTCGGGCCAGGGCGCCGGGGAGCTGTTTTTT. Amino acid sequence: CASSSGQGAGELFF. Full variable domain (missing parts from reference TRBV11-1 and TRBJ2-2): EAEVAQSPRYKITEKSQAVAFWCDPISGHATLYWYRQILGQGPELLVQFQDESVVDDSQLPKDRFSAERLKGVDSTLKIQPAELGDSAMYLCASSSGQGAGELFFGEGSRLTVL.

The rearrangement uses TRBV28 and TRBJ1-5; no firm D call. Germline loops: CDR1 MDHEN, CDR2 SYDVKM. V was pared by 3 bases and J by 4 bases, with 10 bases between. This CDR3 region has 14 residues. The CDR3 DNA is TGTGCCAGCAGTTTGGGCCTTAGTAATCAGCCCCAGCATTTT. Protein sequence: CASSLGLSNQPQHF.

This clone has only one observation. The gene calls are TRBV7-8 and TRBJ1-5; tentative D call: TRBD1 (5 bases). CDR1 is SGHVS, CDR2 FQNEAQ, per germline. Trimming removed 1 base from V and 4 bases from J, with 8 bases in between. This CDR3 has 14 amino acids. The DNA of the CDR3 is TGTGCCAGCAGCTTAGGGGGCACTAATCAGCCCCAGCATTTT. Its protein is CASSLGGTNQPQHF.

The chain uses TRBV5-1 and TRBJ1-1; D perhaps matches TRBD1 (6 bases). The germline CDR1 and CDR2 sequences are SGHRS and YFSETQ. The CDR3 runs 15 residues. Trimming cost V 4 bases and J 5 bases, with 18 bases left between them. CDR3 loop: CASSSAGGPPTEAFF. The CDR3, as DNA: TGCGCCAGCAGCAGCGCTGGGGGCCCGCCGACTGAAGCTTTCTTT.

This rearrangement joins TRBV2 to TRBJ1-1, with a possible D match to TRBD1 (6 bases). CDR3 length: 19 residues. CDR1 and CDR2 (germline): SNHLY, FYNNEI. V shed 8 bases and J shed 4 bases, with 32 bases lying between them. The chain's CDR3 is CASPGQNREMGWSVTEAFF. The DNA for the CDR3 is TGTGCCAGCCCCGGCCAGAACAGGGAAATGGGCTGGTCAGTCACTGAAGCTTTCTTT. Complete variable domain (other parts from reference TRBV2 and TRBJ1-1): EPEVTQTPSHQVTQMGQEVILRCVPISNHLYFYWYRQILGQKVEFLVSFYNNEISEKSEIFDDQFSVERPDGSNFTLKIRSTKLEDSAMYFCASPGQNREMGWSVTEAFFGQGTRLTVV.

The rearrangement uses TRBV7-6 and TRBJ2-2; a weak D match, TRBD1 (6 bases). The CDR3 contains 14 residues. Trimming took off 10 bases at V and 4 bases at J, with 16 bases between the two ends. Germline V lookup: CDR1 SGHVS, CDR2 FNYEAQ. CDR3 coding DNA: TGTGCCACAACAGGGTCCCCGGGCACCGGGGAGCTGTTTTTT. As protein: CATTGSPGTGELFF.

The chain carries TRBV25-1 and TRBJ2-1, with TRBD2 matching over 14 bases. V lost 6 bases and J lost 12; bases outside the gene matches: 10. CDR3 length equals 15 residues. Germline V gene lookup returns CDR1 MGHDK and CDR2 SYGVNS. CDR3 residues: CASSPPGLAGEGQFF. DNA for the CDR3: TGTGCCAGCAGCCCTCCGGGACTAGCGGGGGAAGGGCAGTTCTTC.

The rearrangement joins TRBV2 to TRBJ1-4; D remains unclear. The V end was cut by 8 bases, the J end by 4 bases, with 11 bases between. This CDR3 has 13 amino acids. Germline assignment: CDR1 SNHLY and CDR2 FYNNEI. The CDR3 sequence is CASHGLINEKLFF. The DNA for the CDR3 is TGTGCCAGCCACGGACTCATTAATGAAAAACTGTTTTTT.

This chain uses TRBV19 with TRBJ1-5; unclear D gene. V was trimmed by 1 base and J by 0 bases, leaving 16 bases between them. Germline V gives CDR1 LNHDA, CDR2 SQIVND (reference sequence). This CDR3 region has 18 residues. CDR3 region: CASSIVSWAVDSNQPQHF. The CDR3 nucleotides read TGTGCCAGTAGTATAGTAAGTTGGGCAGTAGATAGCAATCAGCCCCAGCATTTT. Based on the CDR3 plus reference TRBV19 and TRBJ1-5, the full variable domain is DGGITQSPKYLFRKEGQNVTLSCEQNLNHDAMYWYRQDPGQGLRLIYYSQIVNDFQKGDIAEGYSVSREKKESFPLTVTSAQKNPTAFYLCASSIVSWAVDSNQPQHFGDGTRLSIL.

The chain is built from TRBV29-1 and TRBJ1-5; 11 nucleotides match TRBD1. V was clipped by 6 bases and J by 6 bases; unmatched bases: 4. Germline V gene lookup returns CDR1 SQVTM and CDR2 ANQGSEA. The CDR3 extends over 13 amino acids. CDR3: CSVQGQGGQPQHF. CDR3 bases: TGCAGCGTACAGGGACAGGGGGGTCAGCCCCAGCATTTT.

The chain combines TRBV7-3 with TRBJ2-1; 8 nucleotides align to TRBD2. CDR1 is SGHTA and CDR2 is FQGTGA in the germline V gene. Trimming at V came to 2 bases and at J to 8 bases, leaving 8 bases not matched to a gene. The CDR3 totals 15 residues. The CDR3 DNA follows: TGTGCCAGCAGCTTAGGGACTAGGGATGTCTATGAGCAGTTCTTC. It translates to CASSLGTRDVYEQFF.

The genes are TRBV15 and TRBJ2-1; 9 bases agree with TRBD1. The CDR3 is 14 amino acids. The germline CDR1 and CDR2 sequences are LNHNV and YYDKDF (reference sequence). The ends lost 9 bases at V and 5 bases at J; junction bases unmatched: 8. The CDR3 protein is CATTRDRAHNEQFF. Written as DNA, the CDR3 is TGTGCCACTACAAGGGACAGGGCCCACAATGAGCAGTTCTTC. Based on the CDR3 plus reference TRBV15 and TRBJ2-1, the full variable domain is DAMVIQNPRYQVTQFGKPVTLSCSQTLNHNVMYWYQQKSSQAPKLLFHYYDKDFNNEADTPDNFQSRRPNTSFCFLDIRSPGLGDTAMYLCATTRDRAHNEQFFGPGTRLTVL.

The chain couples TRBV4-1 to TRBJ2-1, with D possibly being TRBD2 (7 bases). The CDR3 covers 17 residues. Germline CDR1 reads MGHRA; CDR2 reads YSYEKL. The germline V and J ends were trimmed by 1 base and 1 base, with 14 bases remaining between them. CDR3 DNA: TGCGCCAGCAGCCAAGGGGGGCTAGCGGTGTCCTACAATGAGCAGTTCTTC. This translates into CASSQGGLAVSYNEQFF.

The rearrangement uses TRBV6-1 and TRBJ2-7; TRBD1 aligns across 8 bases. Unmatched junction bases numbered 10, after V lost 0 bases and J lost 9 bases. Germline loops: CDR1 MNHNS, CDR2 SASEGT. The CDR3 contains 15 residues. The CDR3 here is CASSEALGQGSGQYF. CDR3 in DNA: TGTGCCAGCAGTGAAGCATTAGGACAGGGCAGCGGGCAGTACTTC.

The chain has TRBV5-6 and TRBJ1-2; 9 nucleotides match TRBD1. The CDR3 extends over 15 amino acids. V shed 4 bases, J shed 6 bases, and the junction held 10 bases outside the gene matches. Germline CDR1 reads SGHDT; CDR2 reads YYEEEE. For the CDR3, the DNA is TGTGCCAGCAGCCGGGGGACAGGGCTTCCTAATGGCTACACCTTC. The encoded protein is CASSRGTGLPNGYTF.

The chain couples TRBV5-6 to TRBJ1-1; possibly TRBD1 for D (6 bases). The CDR3 length is 16 residues. Per the germline V gene, CDR1 is SGHDT and CDR2 is YYEEEE. V gave up 1 base and J gave up 5 bases, with 18 bases separating them. The CDR3 sequence is CASSLKGRGSGTEAFF. CDR3 nucleotides: TGTGCCAGCAGCTTGAAGGGCAGGGGTTCGGGGACTGAAGCTTTCTTT.